This passage covers 32 T cell receptor beta chains from one sample sequenced in a study of metastatic and nonmetastatic thyroid tumors. No treatment had been given to any patient before thyroid surgery. Using MiXCR, TCRdb reanalyzed the PCR reads. The sample lists 20,000 or so clones, 27% occurring once. Sample: blood. These receptors were collected from a female donor with papillary thyroid cancer or a benign thyroid nodule (not recorded which). Some clones in this sample may be carry-over from other donors' samples.

V and J are TRBV11-3 and TRBJ2-7, with TRBD2 identical over 11 bases. There are 14 residues in the CDR3. V lost 5 bases to trimming and J lost 12 bases; unmatched junction nucleotides: 12. Germline CDR1 reads SGHNT; CDR2 reads YENEEA. Here the CDR3 DNA reads TGTGCCAGCAGCGCTCCGGGACTAGCGGAGGACTTGTACTTC. Encoded protein: CASSAPGLAEDLYF.

The table lists this clone with many counts. The chain carries TRBV6-1 and TRBJ2-3; TRBD1 matches at 8 bases. The germline CDR1 and CDR2 sequences are MNHNS and SASEGT. With 6 bases clipped from V and 2 bases from J, the junction kept 10 bases outside the gene matches. This CDR3 contains 16 residues. The CDR3 sequence: CASRRGTGEFTDTQYF. DNA for the CDR3: TGTGCCAGCAGGCGAGGGACAGGAGAATTCACAGATACGCAGTATTTT.

This clone appeared a few times. The chain couples TRBV6-1 to TRBJ2-2; TRBD2 aligns across 7 bases. The CDR3 extends over 15 amino acids. Per germline, CDR1 MNHNS and CDR2 SASEGT. V gave up 8 bases and J gave up 4 bases; unmatched junction bases: 10. The CDR3 is CASRGLAAATGELFF. CDR3 sequence (DNA): TGTGCCAGCCGCGGGCTAGCGGCCGCCACCGGGGAGCTGTTTTTT.

This clone was recorded many times. V and J are TRBV4-2 and TRBJ2-1, with 7 bases lining up with TRBD2. The CDR3 runs to 15 residues. The ends lost 4 bases at V and 6 bases at J; junction bases unmatched: 9. Germline assignment: CDR1 LGHNA and CDR2 YNFKEQ. The CDR3 reads CASSPSSGRTNEQFF. The CDR3 DNA sequence: TGTGCCAGCAGCCCCTCGTCCGGGAGGACCAATGAGCAGTTCTTC.

This clone was seen ten or more times. This chain uses TRBV4-2 with TRBJ2-1, with D hard to call. V lost 0 bases to trimming and J lost 7 bases, with 10 bases between them. This CDR3 spans 14 amino acids. CDR1 is LGHNA, CDR2 YNFKEQ, per germline. CDR3 bases: TGTGCCAGCAGCCAAGAAATACGAGTTAATGAGCAGTTCTTC. Translating it yields CASSQEIRVNEQFF.

The chain links TRBV30 to TRBJ2-7; no definite D call. This CDR3 is 14 amino acids long. Germline values: CDR1 GTSNPN, CDR2 SVGIG (reference sequence). V dropped 4 bases and J dropped 1 base, with 14 bases sitting between them. This CDR3 reads CAWKRPQESYEQYF. The DNA of the CDR3 is TGTGCCTGGAAGAGGCCTCAAGAATCCTACGAGCAGTACTTC.

This clone was picked up a small number of times. The chain combines TRBV28 with TRBJ2-7, with D possibly matching TRBD2 (6 bases). V was cut by 6 bases and J by 4 bases, with 13 bases left in between. Per germline, CDR1 MDHEN and CDR2 SYDVKM. CDR3 length: 13 residues. The CDR3 nucleotides read TGTGCCAGCAGGTGGGGAGGAAAGTACGAGCAGTACTTC. Its protein product is CASRWGGKYEQYF.

This clone was observed many times. The V call is TRBV11-3, the J call TRBJ2-1; no definite D call. The CDR3 is 15 residues long. CDR1 SGHNT and CDR2 YENEEA come from the germline V gene. The V and J ends lost 1 base and 0 bases respectively, with 7 bases between them. The CDR3 sequence is CASSLVVSSYNEQFF. DNA of the CDR3: TGTGCCAGCAGCTTAGTCGTATCCTCCTACAATGAGCAGTTCTTC.

As concerns this clone: A much larger clonotype is one base distant, so this may be a read error. Other DNA sequences in this specimen translate into the identical CDR3. The chain couples TRBV5-4 to TRBJ2-3, with 11 bases identical to TRBD2. This CDR3 region has 15 residues. The germline CDR1 and CDR2 sequences are SGHNT and YYREEE (reference sequence). CDR3 sequence (DNA): TGTGCCAGCAGAGTTAGCGGGAGGGGTTTGGATACACAGTATTTT. The encoded protein is CASRVSGRGLDTQYF. The complete variable domain, with remaining parts taken from reference TRBV5-4 and TRBJ2-3, reads ETGVTQSPTHLIKTRGQQVTLRCSSQSGHNTVSWYQQALGQGPQFIFQYYREEENGRGNFPPRFSGLQFPNYSSELNVNALELDDSALYLCASRVSGRGLDTQYFGPGTRLTVL.

V usage is TRBV6-1 and J usage is TRBJ2-7; D is unresolved. Trimming took off 5 bases at V and 0 bases at J, with 14 bases between the two ends. This CDR3 is built from 15 residues. Per the germline V gene, CDR1 is MNHNS and CDR2 is SASEGT. The CDR3, as DNA: TGTGCCAGCAGTATTAGTCCTGTGGGCTCCTACGAGCAGTACTTC. Translation gives CASSISPVGSYEQYF.

This clone was recorded a few times. This chain connects TRBV6-2 or TRBV6-3 to TRBJ1-2; 12 bases agree with TRBD1. CDR3 length equals 13 residues. J gave up 4 bases and V 6 bases, and 0 bases lay outside the gene matches. Per the germline V gene, CDR1 is MNHEY and CDR2 is SVGEGT. The CDR3 DNA follows: TGTGCCAGCAGGGGACAGGGGGCCTATGGCTACACCTTC. Its protein product is CASRGQGAYGYTF.

This chain joins TRBV6-1 and TRBJ2-7, with 7 bases matching TRBD2. Germline CDR1 is MNHNS and CDR2 is SASEGT. This CDR3 region has 13 residues. Trimming cost V 6 bases and J 2 bases; bases outside gene matches: 4. CDR3 in DNA: TGTGCCAGCAGAACTAGCGAAACCTACGAGCAGTACTTC. It translates to CASRTSETYEQYF.

The rearrangement joins TRBV4-2 to TRBJ2-3, with 7 bases lining up with TRBD2. Germline lookup yields CDR1 LGHNA and CDR2 YNFKEQ. The CDR3 is 16 amino acids. V shed 4 bases, J shed 6 bases, and the junction held 13 bases outside the gene matches. The CDR3 is CASSRRGGSDTDTQYF. CDR3 nucleotides: TGTGCCAGCAGCCGGCGGGGCGGGAGCGACACGGATACGCAGTATTTT.

This clone turned up a few times. The V call is TRBV6-5, the J call TRBJ1-1; D uncertain. The V end was cut by 3 bases, the J end by 4 bases, with 9 bases between. The CDR3 sequence is 13 residues long. Germline CDR1 MNHEY, CDR2 SVGAGI. The CDR3 DNA reads as TGTGCCAGCAGTTATCTAGGGAGCACTGAAGCTTTCTTT. It is translated as CASSYLGSTEAFF.

With respect to this clone: The junction differs from germline at one of its ends, possibly a read error. This sequence joins TRBV5-8 and TRBJ1-3; no clear D. The CDR3 loop spans 15 amino acids. Germline CDR1 SGHTS, CDR2 YDEGEE. The CDR3 sequence: CAGSSITYSGNTIYF. As DNA, the CDR3 is TGTGCCGGCAGCTCCATAACATACTCTGGAAACACCATATATTTT.

The CDR3 reads CSARDLGDTGELFF. DNA of the CDR3: TGCAGTGCTAGAGATCTAGGGGACACCGGGGAGCTGTTTTTT. V gene TRBV20-1 combines with J gene TRBJ2-2; a possible D gene is TRBD1 (5 bases). The CDR3 is made up of 14 amino acids. With 0 bases removed from V and 3 bases from J, the gap between germline ends came to 8 bases. Germline assignment: CDR1 DFQATT and CDR2 SNEGSKA (reference sequence).

This clone has at least ten counts. The CDR3 coding sequence is TGTGCCAGCAGCGCGGGACAGGGAGGACCCTACGAGCAGTACTTC. Its translation: CASSAGQGGPYEQYF. The V call is TRBV9, the J call TRBJ2-7; TRBD1 matches 9 bases. The V gene end was trimmed by 3 bases and the J gene end by 2 bases; junction bases not matched to a gene: 6. This CDR3 has 15 residues. The germline gives CDR1 SGDLS, CDR2 YYNGEE.

The chain carries TRBV6-6 and TRBJ1-2, with D hard to call. The CDR3 covers 15 residues. Germline V gives CDR1 MNHNY, CDR2 SVGAGI (reference sequence). V lost 3 bases and J lost 2, with 13 bases in between. CDR3 sequence: CASSYGRWTNYGYTF. The CDR3 DNA is TGTGCCAGCAGTTATGGCAGGTGGACCAACTATGGCTACACCTTC.

This clone was seen many times. This chain connects TRBV15 to TRBJ1-6, with D uncertain. CDR1 is LNHNV and CDR2 is YYDKDF in the germline V gene (reference sequence). The CDR3 contains 16 residues. V was shortened by 1 base and J by 9 bases, with 16 bases between the two germline ends. The CDR3 DNA follows: TGTGCCACCAGCAGAGGCGTGCCTGCAAGCGGTTCACCCCTCCACTTT. Its protein product is CATSRGVPASGSPLHF.

The genes are TRBV6-1 and TRBJ1-6; D is possibly TRBD1 (5 bases). The germline gives CDR1 MNHNS, CDR2 SASEGT. Trimming took 4 bases from V and 8 from J, leaving 15 bases between them. The length of the CDR3 is 15 residues. The CDR3 sequence is CASSAGPMGYSPLHF. The DNA of the CDR3 is TGTGCCAGCAGTGCGGGACCTATGGGGTATTCACCCCTCCACTTT.

Ten or more counts support this clone. The chain couples TRBV18 to TRBJ2-5; TRBD2 might be the D (5 bases). Trimming left V 3 bases short and J 2 bases short, with 10 bases between. Germline CDR1 reads KGHSH; CDR2 reads LQKENI. The CDR3 is 14 amino acids. CDR3 DNA sequence: TGTGCCAGCTCACCCGGACGGACTCAAGAGACCCAGTACTTC. Its protein is CASSPGRTQETQYF.

This clone was counted between two and nine times. This chain links TRBV6-5 with TRBJ2-3, with 10 bases aligning to TRBD1. Looked up from germline, CDR1 is MNHEY and CDR2 is SVGAGI. The junction had 5 bases not matched to a gene; V was cut back by 5 bases and J by 3 bases. The CDR3 runs 15 residues. The CDR3 sequence is CASSTQDRGTDTQYF. For the CDR3, the DNA is TGTGCCAGCAGTACTCAGGACAGGGGGACAGATACGCAGTATTTT.

The sample holds many counts of this clone. The rearrangement uses TRBV9 and TRBJ2-6; TRBD1 might be the D (7 bases). The CDR3 covers 17 residues. The germline V gene has CDR1 SGDLS and CDR2 YYNGEE. V lost 4 bases and J 0 bases, leaving 14 bases between the germline ends. CDR3 protein: CASSPRGDRSGANVLTF. The CDR3 bases are TGTGCCAGCAGCCCCAGGGGGGACCGCTCTGGGGCCAACGTCCTGACTTTC.

Many counts were recorded for this clone. The chain links TRBV24-1 to TRBJ2-3, with D possibly matching TRBD2 (7 bases). CDR3 length: 16 amino acids. Germline lookup yields CDR1 KGHDR and CDR2 SFDVKD. Trimming removed 3 bases from V and 4 bases from J, with 16 bases in between. The CDR3 nucleotides are TGTGCCACCAGTGATGGTGGGGGGGGGCTTTCAGATACGCAGTATTTT. It translates to CATSDGGGGLSDTQYF.

This clone was counted at least ten times. The same CDR3 can be traced to other DNA sequences in this sample. The chain is built from TRBV4-2 and TRBJ2-4, with 10 bases matching TRBD2. The CDR3 is made up of 18 amino acids. Trimming took 1 base from V and 6 from J; bases not matched to a gene: 12. CDR1 and CDR2 (germline): LGHNA, YNFKEQ. Here the CDR3 DNA reads TGTGCCAGCAGCCAAGGCGGAACTAGCGGGAAGAGGGGAAACATTCAGTACTTC. This encodes CASSQGGTSGKRGNIQYF.

V gene TRBV5-4 combines with J gene TRBJ2-7; D unresolved. Trimming cost V 0 bases and J 6 bases, with 7 bases left between them. Per the germline V gene, CDR1 is SGHNT and CDR2 is YYREEE (reference sequence). The CDR3 covers 12 residues. This CDR3 is CASSLAETEQYF. For the CDR3, the DNA is TGTGCCAGCAGCTTGGCCGAGACCGAGCAGTACTTC.

This rearrangement joins TRBV20-1 to TRBJ2-1; the D gene is possibly TRBD2 (5 bases). Germline-derived CDR1 and CDR2 are DFQATT and SNEGSKA (reference sequence). This CDR3 is 18 amino acids long. V was pared by 5 bases and J by 0 bases, with 23 bases between. In DNA form, the CDR3 reads TGCAGTGCTCCCCCAGCTGTAGGACTCTACAGCTCCTACAATGAGCAGTTCTTC. Protein sequence: CSAPPAVGLYSSYNEQFF.

This clone is classed as medium-sized. This sequence joins TRBV20-1 and TRBJ2-7, with D hard to call. V was cut by 3 bases and J by 5 bases, with 5 bases left in between. Germline loops: CDR1 DFQATT, CDR2 SNEGSKA (reference sequence). This CDR3 spans 10 amino acids. The CDR3 region is CSASRDEQYF. As DNA, the CDR3 is TGCAGTGCTAGTAGGGACGAGCAGTACTTC.

V and J are TRBV28 and TRBJ1-2, with D hard to call. V was shortened by 4 bases and J by 7 bases, with 22 bases between the two germline ends. CDR3 length: 16 residues. Germline V gene sequence: CDR1 MDHEN, CDR2 SYDVKM. CDR3 in amino acids: CASSSLRARRRAGYTF. The CDR3 nucleotides are TGTGCCAGCAGTTCACTGAGGGCCCGTCGTCGTGCTGGCTACACCTTC.

This clone is deemed medium-sized. V gene TRBV20-1 combines with J gene TRBJ2-7, with D perhaps matching TRBD1 (6 bases). Germline lookup yields CDR1 DFQATT and CDR2 SNEGSKA (reference sequence). This CDR3 region has 14 residues. V lost 1 base, J lost 3 bases, and 13 bases lay in between. The CDR3 DNA follows: TGCAGTGCTAGAGCTTGGGACAAGAGCTACGAGCAGTACTTC. Amino acid sequence: CSARAWDKSYEQYF.

This clone has just a few counts. The rearrangement links TRBV10-3 to TRBJ2-7; D might be TRBD2 (6 bases). The CDR3 sequence is 13 residues long. Per germline, CDR1 ENHRY and CDR2 SYGVKD. The V end lost 4 bases, the J end lost 3 bases, and 10 bases lay between the germline ends. CDR3 bases: TGTGCCATCAGTGTAGCGGTTGGCTACGAGCAGTACTTC. The encoded protein is CAISVAVGYEQYF.

The V call is TRBV4-1, the J call TRBJ1-1, with D possibly matching TRBD1 (5 bases). The CDR3 spans 14 residues. V was cut by 4 bases and J by 7 bases, with 16 bases left in between. Per the germline V gene, CDR1 is MGHRA and CDR2 is YSYEKL. The CDR3 spells CASSLQRGSVEAFF. The CDR3, as DNA: TGCGCCAGCAGCCTCCAGCGGGGGAGCGTTGAAGCTTTCTTT.